Listed here is a single T cell receptor (beta chain). Antigen unknown. The data were taken from a study of shared clonotypes between healthy human individuals. Whole-study findings and limits: On the whole, naive subsets had larger estimated richness than memory subsets had. Sampling involved blood alone; tissue repertoires likely differ.

CDR3 size: 13 residues. V gave up 9 bases and J gave up 5 bases; unmatched junction bases: 9. Germline CDR1 reads SNHLY; CDR2 reads FYNNEI. Samples underwent the assay at deep level. TCRdb's table, derived via immunoSEQ multiplex PCR, lists solely in-frame clones and lacks some. The table records about 2.4 million clones, more than 85% of them present only once. Sequencing was performed on naive CD4+ T cells from PBMCs. As to subset: CD45RA+ positively selected. V is TRBV2 and J is TRBJ1-2; 7 nucleotides line up with TRBD1. This TCR derives from a man aged 18-30 years in good health. Some clones in this sample may be carry-over from other donors' samples. The CDR3 loop reads CASTDTRGYGYTF. In DNA, the CDR3 is TGTGCCAGTACCGATACCAGGGGGTATGGCTACACCTTC.